This T cell receptor (beta chain) was observed in a study of lung T cells in sarcoidosis with Löfgren's syndrome. About the research overall: Repertoire analyses centered on Löfgren's syndrome patients. Broader study findings: These T cells possibly recognize a putative, unidentified sarcoidosis-associated antigen. Multiple Löfgren's syndrome patients reportedly shared TRAV12-1 and TRBV2 CDR3 motifs, suggesting public CD4+ TCRs. TRAV12-1 and TRBV2 were reportedly most expanded in Löfgren's patients.

Germline CDR1 and CDR2: MDHEN and SYDVKM. The CDR3 length is 16 residues. Unmatched junction bases numbered 8, after V lost 5 bases and J lost 8 bases. TCRdb independently ran MiXCR on the reads; one entry per CDR3 protein. The sample shows some 21,000 distinct CDR3 sequences, roughly 21% of them seen only once. This clonotype is medium-sized in the sample. Its antigen is unknown. This chain links TRBV28 with TRBJ2-1; 14 positions match TRBD2. Source material: CD4+ T cells from bronchoalveolar lavage. The TCR was taken from a human donor with sarcoidosis (Löfgren's syndrome or another form), or a control subject (not recorded which). The CDR3 coding sequence is TGTGCCAGCAGTCCTCACGGACTAGCGGGAGGCTATGAGCAGTTCTTC. This gives the protein CASSPHGLAGGYEQFF.